The 25 T cell receptor beta chains below all came from one sample that was sequenced in a study of shared clonotypes between healthy human individuals. Produced via immunoSEQ multiplex PCR; TCRdb's table is partial and in-frame only. The table lists millions of clones, around 90% of them singletons. Sequences were obtained from naive CD4+ T cells sorted from blood. Subset here: CD45RA+ positively selected. The origin of the receptors is a man aged 18 to 35 in good health.

In this sample, this clone turned up a few times. The DNA for the CDR3 is TGTGCCAGCAGTCATCGGGGACGTGCGTTCACTGAAGCTTTCTTT. Translated, it gives CASSHRGRAFTEAFF. The chain recombines TRBV7-9 with TRBJ1-1; possibly TRBD1 for D (5 bases). Per germline, CDR1 SEHNR and CDR2 FQNEAQ (reference sequence). The length of the CDR3 is 15 residues. V was shortened by 6 bases and J by 4 bases, with 18 bases between the two germline ends. The full variable domain, with the rest looked up from reference TRBV7-9 and TRBJ1-1, is DTGVSQNPRHKITKRGQNVTFRCDPISEHNRLYWYRQTLGQGPEFLTYFQNEAQLEKSRLLSDRFSAERPKGSFSTLEIQRTEQGDSAMYLCASSHRGRAFTEAFFGQGTRLTVV.

Only one count was recorded for this clone. The chain joins TRBV9 to TRBJ2-1; no definite D call. V was cut by 4 bases and J by 7 bases, with 9 bases left in between. Germline V gene lookup returns CDR1 SGDLS and CDR2 YYNGEE. There are 12 residues in the CDR3. The CDR3 nucleotides are TGTGCCAGCAGCCCTGTCGGGAATGAGCAGTTCTTC. Its translation is CASSPVGNEQFF. Filled out from reference TRBV9 and TRBJ2-1, the complete variable domain reads DSGVTQTPKHLITATGQRVTLRCSPRSGDLSVYWYQQSLDQGLQFLIQYYNGEERAKGNILERFSAQQFPDLHSELNLSSLELGDSALYFCASSPVGNEQFFGPGTRLTVL.

This rearrangement joins TRBV19 to TRBJ2-1; no clear D gene. The germline CDR1 and CDR2 sequences are LNHDA and SQIVND (reference sequence). The V gene lost 3 bases and the J gene lost 5 bases, with 14 bases spanning the gap. This CDR3 region has 15 residues. In DNA form, the CDR3 reads TGTGCCAGTAGTATTTCTGGTAAGGTGAACAATGAGCAGTTCTTC. This gives the protein CASSISGKVNNEQFF.

The V and J genes are TRBV18 and TRBJ2-2; a possible D gene is TRBD1 (7 bases). The V end lost 6 bases, the J end lost 6 bases, and 20 bases lay between the germline ends. The CDR3 loop spans 16 amino acids. Per germline, CDR1 KGHSH and CDR2 LQKENI. Written as DNA, the CDR3 is TGTGCCAGCTCGCCCTCCGGCACAGGGGAGGCCGGGGAGCTGTTTTTT. Protein sequence: CASSPSGTGEAGELFF.

The V and J genes are TRBV4-1 and TRBJ1-2; D gene unclear. Germline lookup yields CDR1 MGHRA and CDR2 YSYEKL. CDR3 length: 15 amino acids. The ends were cut back, 0 bases at V and 2 bases at J, with 10 bases in the middle. The CDR3 sequence: CASSQDPSRNYGYTF. CDR3 coding DNA: TGCGCCAGCAGCCAAGATCCATCCAGGAACTATGGCTACACCTTC.

Concerning this clone itself: Other DNA sequences in the same sample also yield this CDR3. The J gene is TRBJ1-2, the V gene TRBV28, with a tentative D call TRBD1 (6 bases). This CDR3 region has 13 residues. The V end was cut by 5 bases, the J end by 2 bases, with 9 bases between. CDR1 MDHEN and CDR2 SYDVKM come from the germline V gene. CDR3 nucleotide sequence: TGTGCCAGCAGTGTTACAGGGAACTATGGCTACACCTTC. Translated: CASSVTGNYGYTF.

This clone was seen a handful of times. The chain is built from TRBV6-1 and TRBJ1-6; unclear D gene. V lost 8 bases, J lost 13 bases, and 15 bases lay in between. Germline V CDR1 and CDR2: MNHNS, SASEGT. This CDR3 is 12 amino acids long. The CDR3 DNA reads as TGTGCCAGCTTAGACGTAGACGCTCCCCTCCACTTT. Amino acid sequence: CASLDVDAPLHF.

The rearrangement links TRBV14 to TRBJ2-1; 12 positions match TRBD2. The CDR3 has 15 amino acids. Germline V gene lookup returns CDR1 SGHDN and CDR2 FVKESK. J gave up 9 bases and V 4 bases, and 7 bases lay outside the gene matches. The CDR3 sequence: CASSRILAGGFEQFF. The CDR3 DNA reads as TGTGCCAGCAGCCGTATACTAGCGGGAGGTTTTGAGCAGTTCTTC.

Only one count was recorded for this clone. The chain has TRBV19 and TRBJ1-1; no reliable D call. This CDR3 comprises 15 residues. Trimming pared 7 bases from V and 2 bases from J, leaving 17 bases between. Germline V gene data show CDR1 as LNHDA and CDR2 as SQIVND (reference sequence). CDR3 bases: TGTGCCAGTACCCTGGATGAGGCTCTTAACACTGAAGCTTTCTTT. Protein product: CASTLDEALNTEAFF.

A word on this clone: Different DNA sequences within this sample yield the same CDR3. The V gene is TRBV6-1, the J gene TRBJ1-5; no reliable D call. The CDR3 has 14 residues. Germline V gene data show CDR1 as MNHNS and CDR2 as SASEGT. The V end lost 3 bases, the J end lost 2 bases, and 8 bases lay between the germline ends. Here the CDR3 reads CASSDNRGNQPQHF. The CDR3 DNA sequence: TGTGCCAGCAGTGATAACCGGGGCAATCAGCCCCAGCATTTT.

The V call is TRBV7-9, the J call TRBJ2-7, with 9 bases that match TRBD1. Germline assignment: CDR1 SEHNR and CDR2 FQNEAQ (reference sequence). The ends lost 5 bases at V and 5 bases at J; junction bases unmatched: 10. The CDR3 has 15 residues. The CDR3 reads CASSILTGQGNEQYF. Here the CDR3 DNA reads TGTGCCAGCAGCATTTTGACCGGACAGGGGAACGAGCAGTACTTC.

V gene TRBV6-5 combines with J gene TRBJ2-1, with D possibly being TRBD1 or TRBD2 (5 bases each). Germline CDR1 is MNHEY and CDR2 is SVGAGI. This CDR3 contains 11 residues. Trimming left V 5 bases short and J 15 bases short, with 14 bases between. The CDR3 DNA reads as TGTGCCAGCAGTCTCGGGACCATAAGGTTCTTC. Translating gives CASSLGTIRFF.

The gene calls are TRBV6-5 and TRBJ2-7; the D is unclear. CDR1 and CDR2 (germline): MNHEY, SVGAGI. Trimming shortened V by 8 bases and J by 4 bases, and 15 bases separated the two germline ends. This CDR3 has 13 residues. In DNA form, the CDR3 reads TGTGCCAGCTATCAGTGGACCCCTTACGAGCAGTACTTC. Protein sequence: CASYQWTPYEQYF.

The J gene is TRBJ1-6, the V gene TRBV6-6; perhaps TRBD1 as D (6 bases). The CDR3 runs to 14 residues. Deletions cut 8 bases from V and 9 bases from J, with 17 bases between. Germline CDR1 reads MNHNY; CDR2 reads SVGAGI (reference sequence). DNA of the CDR3: TGTGCCAGCGGCCGAACAGGGAGCGGTTCACCCCTCCACTTT. Protein sequence: CASGRTGSGSPLHF.

The V and J genes are TRBV5-1 and TRBJ1-2; 9 bases map to TRBD1. CDR1 is SGHRS and CDR2 is YFSETQ in the germline V gene. This CDR3 is built from 14 residues. The J segment lost 8 bases and the V segment lost 2 bases, leaving 7 bases of the junction unmatched. In DNA, the CDR3 is TGCGCCAGCAGCTTCGACAGGGGGTCAGAGGGCTACACCTTC. Protein product: CASSFDRGSEGYTF.

The rearrangement joins TRBV6-1 to TRBJ2-5; tentatively, D is TRBD1 or TRBD2 (5 bases each). The CDR3 contains 17 residues. The germline V and J ends were trimmed by 0 bases and 4 bases, with 18 bases remaining between them. Germline loops: CDR1 MNHNS, CDR2 SASEGT. The CDR3 loop is CASSEALLSRGGETQYF. The CDR3 DNA sequence: TGTGCCAGCAGTGAAGCGCTTCTATCCCGGGGCGGAGAGACCCAGTACTTC.

CDR3 loop: CASSVLIGGAGVNEQFF. The CDR3 region has the DNA TGCGCCAGCAGTGTATTAATAGGTGGGGCAGGGGTCAATGAGCAGTTCTTC. This chain links TRBV10-2 with TRBJ2-1, with D possibly TRBD1 on 6 matching bases. This CDR3 is 17 amino acids long. The V gene lost 4 bases and the J gene lost 6 bases, with 22 bases spanning the gap. CDR1 is WSHSY, CDR2 SAAADI, per germline.

This sequence joins TRBV2 and TRBJ2-5; TRBD2 matches at 10 bases. Per germline, CDR1 SNHLY and CDR2 FYNNEI. CDR3 length: 15 amino acids. V shed 2 bases and J 5 bases; nucleotides not matched to a gene: 5. CDR3 nucleotide sequence: TGTGCCAGCAGTGAAAGAGCGGGAGGGCCGGAGACCCAGTACTTC. This codes for CASSERAGGPETQYF.

This clone showed up just a few times. The chain uses TRBV7-9 and TRBJ1-2, with a possible D match to TRBD1 (6 bases). The ends were cut back, 5 bases at V and 10 bases at J, with 23 bases in the middle. The CDR3 covers 15 residues. The germline V gene encodes CDR1 SEHNR and CDR2 FQNEAQ (reference sequence). The chain's CDR3 is CASSQGSRLSGDYTF. The CDR3 coding sequence is TGTGCCAGCAGCCAGGGGAGCCGGCTAAGTGGCGACTACACCTTC.

Of note for this clone: This same CDR3 is encoded by further DNA sequences in the sample. This chain uses TRBV27 with TRBJ1-1, with 11 bases aligning to TRBD1. The trim removed 2 bases at V and 1 base at J, leaving 6 bases unmatched. Germline loops: CDR1 MNHEY, CDR2 SMNVEV (reference sequence). CDR3 length equals 17 residues. CDR3 region: CASSLIPGTGGNTEAFF. CDR3 DNA sequence: TGTGCCAGCAGTTTAATACCTGGGACAGGGGGGAACACTGAAGCTTTCTTT.

The V gene is TRBV29-1, the J gene TRBJ2-5, with TRBD2 matching 10 bases. The CDR3 runs to 14 residues. Unmatched junction bases numbered 3, after V lost 4 bases and J lost 1 base. Germline CDR1 reads SQVTM; CDR2 reads ANQGSEA. The CDR3 protein is CSVGTSGGQETQYF. The CDR3 DNA is TGCAGCGTTGGGACTAGCGGAGGCCAAGAGACCCAGTACTTC. Looking up the rest from reference TRBV29-1 and TRBJ2-5 gives the full variable domain: SAVISQKPSRDICQRGTSLTIQCQVDSQVTMMFWYRQQPGQSLTLIATANQGSEATYESGFVIDKFPISRPNLTFSTLTVSNMSPEDSSIYLCSVGTSGGQETQYFGPGTRLLVL.

The J gene is TRBJ2-5, the V gene TRBV10-3; 8 bases fit TRBD2. V shed 4 bases and J 1 base; nucleotides not matched to a gene: 5. The CDR3 contains 15 residues. Germline V lookup: CDR1 ENHRY, CDR2 SYGVKD. The CDR3 sequence is CAISVVAGTQETQYF. In DNA, the CDR3 is TGTGCCATCAGTGTCGTAGCGGGGACCCAAGAGACCCAGTACTTC.

Comment on this clone: Other DNA sequences in the same sample also yield this CDR3. This chain joins TRBV9 and TRBJ2-2; D not certain. The V gene lost 0 bases and the J gene lost 6 bases, with 6 bases spanning the gap. The germline CDR1 and CDR2 sequences are SGDLS and YYNGEE. The CDR3 totals 13 residues. As DNA, the CDR3 is TGTGCCAGCAGCGTAGATGGAGCCGGGGAGCTGTTTTTT. Residues: CASSVDGAGELFF.

The chain is built from TRBV6-5 and TRBJ1-5; weak D call: TRBD1 (5 bases). The CDR3 consists of 14 residues. V lost 6 bases, J lost 6 bases, and 15 bases lay in between. Germline lookup yields CDR1 MNHEY and CDR2 SVGAGI. The CDR3 sequence: CASRAQGATQPQHF. The DNA for the CDR3 is TGTGCCAGCAGGGCCCAAGGGGCGACTCAGCCCCAGCATTTT.

This clone was seen a single time. This chain links TRBV6-6 with TRBJ2-4; tentative D call: TRBD2 (5 bases). The V end was cut by 7 bases, the J end by 1 base, with 17 bases between. The V gene's germline CDR1 is MNHNY and CDR2 SVGAGI (reference sequence). This CDR3 has 16 amino acids. The CDR3 reads CASNSFGGRAKNIQYF. The CDR3 bases are TGTGCCAGCAATTCTTTCGGCGGGCGGGCCAAAAACATTCAGTACTTC.